This T cell receptor beta chain was identified during a study of blood T cell repertoires in COVID-19. Per germline, CDR1 SGHVS and CDR2 FQNEAQ. Trimming shortened V by 0 bases and J by 5 bases, and 10 bases separated the two germline ends. The CDR3 totals 14 residues. Sequenced by immunoSEQ multiplex PCR; TCRdb stores in-frame clones only, minus some. The repertoire has under 250,000 clones, about nine tenths of them found once; the top ten carry almost 4%. Sequenced input: PBMCs or T cells enriched from blood (not recorded which). The gene calls are TRBV7-8 and TRBJ1-2; D ambiguous. This TCR was sampled from a woman in her thirties with acute COVID-19. The CDR3 DNA follows: TGTGCCAGCAGCTTAGCTGGGTCGGGATATGGCTACACCTTC. Protein sequence: CASSLAGSGYGYTF.